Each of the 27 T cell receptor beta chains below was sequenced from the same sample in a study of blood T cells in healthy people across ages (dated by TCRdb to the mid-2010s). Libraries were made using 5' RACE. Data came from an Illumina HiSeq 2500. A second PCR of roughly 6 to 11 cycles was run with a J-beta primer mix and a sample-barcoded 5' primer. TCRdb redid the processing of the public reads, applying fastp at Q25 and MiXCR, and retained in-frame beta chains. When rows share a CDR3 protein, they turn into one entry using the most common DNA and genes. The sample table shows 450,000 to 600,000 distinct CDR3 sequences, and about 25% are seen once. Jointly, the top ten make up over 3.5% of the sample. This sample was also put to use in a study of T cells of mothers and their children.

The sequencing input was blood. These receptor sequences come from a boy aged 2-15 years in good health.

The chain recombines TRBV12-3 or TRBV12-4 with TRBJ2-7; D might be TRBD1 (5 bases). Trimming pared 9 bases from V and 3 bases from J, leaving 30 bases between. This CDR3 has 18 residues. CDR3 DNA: TGTGCCAGGTTTACATACAAAGGGGCCTGCGTCCTACGCTACGAGCAGTACTTC. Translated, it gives CARFTYKGACVLRYEQYF.

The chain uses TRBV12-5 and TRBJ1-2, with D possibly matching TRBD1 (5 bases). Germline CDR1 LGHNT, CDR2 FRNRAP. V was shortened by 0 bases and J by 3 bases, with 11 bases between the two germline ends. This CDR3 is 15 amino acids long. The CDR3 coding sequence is TGTGCTAGTGGTTTGGTACTGGGGCCCGACTATGGCTACACCTTC. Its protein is CASGLVLGPDYGYTF.

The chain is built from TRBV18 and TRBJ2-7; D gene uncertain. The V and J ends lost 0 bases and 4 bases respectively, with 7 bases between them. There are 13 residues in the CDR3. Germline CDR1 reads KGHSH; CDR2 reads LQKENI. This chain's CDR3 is CASSPPTEYEQYF. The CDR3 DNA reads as TGTGCCAGCTCACCACCTACGGAGTACGAGCAGTACTTC.

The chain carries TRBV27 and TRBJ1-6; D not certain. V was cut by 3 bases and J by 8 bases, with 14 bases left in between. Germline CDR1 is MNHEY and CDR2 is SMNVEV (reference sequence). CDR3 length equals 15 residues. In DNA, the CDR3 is TGTGCCAGCAGTTTTCGGAGACACTTTGATTCACCCCTCCACTTT. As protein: CASSFRRHFDSPLHF.

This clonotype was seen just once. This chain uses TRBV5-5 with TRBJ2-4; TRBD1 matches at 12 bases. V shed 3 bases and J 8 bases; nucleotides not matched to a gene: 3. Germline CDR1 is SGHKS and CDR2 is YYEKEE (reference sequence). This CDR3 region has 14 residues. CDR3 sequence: CASSSGQGADIQYF. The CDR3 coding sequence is TGTGCCAGCAGCTCGGGACAGGGGGCGGACATTCAGTACTTC.

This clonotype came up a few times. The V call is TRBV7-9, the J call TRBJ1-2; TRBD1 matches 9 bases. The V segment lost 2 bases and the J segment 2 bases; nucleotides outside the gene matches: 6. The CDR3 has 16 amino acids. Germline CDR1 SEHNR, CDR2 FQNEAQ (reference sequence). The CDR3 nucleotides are TGTGCCAGCAGCTTAACCCTGGGACAGGGAAACTATGGCTACACCTTC. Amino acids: CASSLTLGQGNYGYTF.

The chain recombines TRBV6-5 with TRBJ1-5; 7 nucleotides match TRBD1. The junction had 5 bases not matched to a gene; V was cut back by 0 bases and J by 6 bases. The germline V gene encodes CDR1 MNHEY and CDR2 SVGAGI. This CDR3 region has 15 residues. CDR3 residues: CASSYSGTVLQPQHF. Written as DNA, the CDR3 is TGTGCCAGCAGTTACTCAGGGACAGTACTTCAGCCCCAGCATTTT.

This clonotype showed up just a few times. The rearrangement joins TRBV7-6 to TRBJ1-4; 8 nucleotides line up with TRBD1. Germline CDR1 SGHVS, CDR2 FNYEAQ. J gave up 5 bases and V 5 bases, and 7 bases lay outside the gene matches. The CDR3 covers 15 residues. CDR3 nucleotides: TGTGCCAGCAGCCCAGGGGGCAGGGGGAATGAAAAACTGTTTTTT. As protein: CASSPGGRGNEKLFF.

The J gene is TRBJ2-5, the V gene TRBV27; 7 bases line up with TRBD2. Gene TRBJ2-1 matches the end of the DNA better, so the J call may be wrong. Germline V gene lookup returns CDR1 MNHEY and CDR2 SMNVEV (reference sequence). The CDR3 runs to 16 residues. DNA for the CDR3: TGTGCCAGCAGACCAACCGGGGGGTTCGGAAAAAATGAGCAGTTCTTC. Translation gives CASRPTGGFGKNEQFF.

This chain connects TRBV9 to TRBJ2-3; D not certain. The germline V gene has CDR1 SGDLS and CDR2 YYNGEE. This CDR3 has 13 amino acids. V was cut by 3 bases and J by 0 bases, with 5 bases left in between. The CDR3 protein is CASSGFSTDTQYF. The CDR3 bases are TGTGCCAGCAGCGGATTTAGCACAGATACGCAGTATTTT.

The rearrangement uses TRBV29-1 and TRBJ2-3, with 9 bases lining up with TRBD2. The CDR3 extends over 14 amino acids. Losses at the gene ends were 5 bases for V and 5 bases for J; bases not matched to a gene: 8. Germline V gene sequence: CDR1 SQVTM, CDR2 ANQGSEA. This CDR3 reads CSVSSGEVVDTQYF. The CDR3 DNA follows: TGCAGCGTTTCTAGCGGGGAGGTGGTAGATACGCAGTATTTT.

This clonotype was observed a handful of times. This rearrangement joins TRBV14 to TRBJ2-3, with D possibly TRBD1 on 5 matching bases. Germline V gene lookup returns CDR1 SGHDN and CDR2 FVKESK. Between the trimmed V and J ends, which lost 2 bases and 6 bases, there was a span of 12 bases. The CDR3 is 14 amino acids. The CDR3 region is CASSQTRVTDTQYF. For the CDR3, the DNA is TGTGCCAGCAGCCAAACCAGGGTCACGGATACGCAGTATTTT.

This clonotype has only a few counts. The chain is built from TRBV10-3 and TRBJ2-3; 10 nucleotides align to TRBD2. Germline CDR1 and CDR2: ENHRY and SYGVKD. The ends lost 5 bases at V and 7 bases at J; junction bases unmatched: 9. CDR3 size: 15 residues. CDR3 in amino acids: CAISTGTSDQNTQYF. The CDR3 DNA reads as TGTGCCATCAGTACCGGGACTAGCGATCAGAATACGCAGTATTTT.

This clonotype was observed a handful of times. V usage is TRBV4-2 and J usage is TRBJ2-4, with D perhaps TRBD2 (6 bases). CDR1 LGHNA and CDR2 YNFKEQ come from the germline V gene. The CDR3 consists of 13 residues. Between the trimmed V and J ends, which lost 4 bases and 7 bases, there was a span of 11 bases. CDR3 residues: CASSPEGRNIQYF. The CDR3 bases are TGTGCCAGCAGCCCTGAGGGGAGGAACATTCAGTACTTC.

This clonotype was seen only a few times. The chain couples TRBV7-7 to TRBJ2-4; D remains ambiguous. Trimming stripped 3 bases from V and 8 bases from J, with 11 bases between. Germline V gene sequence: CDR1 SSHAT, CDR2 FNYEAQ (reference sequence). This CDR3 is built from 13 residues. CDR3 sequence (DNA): TGTGCCAGCAGCTTGAGCTACCAAGACATTCAGTACTTC. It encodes CASSLSYQDIQYF.

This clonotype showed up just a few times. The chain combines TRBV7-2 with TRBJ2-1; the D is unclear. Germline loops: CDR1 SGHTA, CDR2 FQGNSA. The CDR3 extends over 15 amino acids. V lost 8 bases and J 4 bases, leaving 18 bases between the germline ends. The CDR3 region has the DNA TGTGCCAGCCGCAGTAGTCCTTACGCATACAATGAGCAGTTCTTC. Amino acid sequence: CASRSSPYAYNEQFF.

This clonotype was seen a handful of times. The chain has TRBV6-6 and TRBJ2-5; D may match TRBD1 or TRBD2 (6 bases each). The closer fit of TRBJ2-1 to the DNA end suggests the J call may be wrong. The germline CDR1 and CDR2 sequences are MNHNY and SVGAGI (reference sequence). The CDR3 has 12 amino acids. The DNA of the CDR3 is TGTGCCAGCAGGCCTGGGGGGCGTGAGCAGTTCTTC. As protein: CASRPGGREQFF.

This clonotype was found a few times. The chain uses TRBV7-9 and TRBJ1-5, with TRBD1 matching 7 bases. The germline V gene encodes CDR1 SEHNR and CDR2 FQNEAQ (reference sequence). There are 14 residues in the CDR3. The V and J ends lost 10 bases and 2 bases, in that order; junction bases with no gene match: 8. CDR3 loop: CANGRGGGNQPQHF. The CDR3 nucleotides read TGTGCCAACGGACGAGGGGGCGGCAATCAGCCCCAGCATTTT.

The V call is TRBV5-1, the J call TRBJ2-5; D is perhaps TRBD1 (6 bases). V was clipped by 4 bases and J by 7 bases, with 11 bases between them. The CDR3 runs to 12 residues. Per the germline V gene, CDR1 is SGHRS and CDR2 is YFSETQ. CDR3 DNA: TGCGCCAGCAGCCTGACACAGGGGACCCAGTACTTC. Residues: CASSLTQGTQYF.

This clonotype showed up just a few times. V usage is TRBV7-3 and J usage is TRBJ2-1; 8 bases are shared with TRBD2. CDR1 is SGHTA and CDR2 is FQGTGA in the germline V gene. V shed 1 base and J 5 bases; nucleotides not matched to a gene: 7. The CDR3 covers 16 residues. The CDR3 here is CASSLISRGADNEQFF. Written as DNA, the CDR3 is TGTGCCAGCAGCTTAATTTCGCGGGGGGCGGACAATGAGCAGTTCTTC.

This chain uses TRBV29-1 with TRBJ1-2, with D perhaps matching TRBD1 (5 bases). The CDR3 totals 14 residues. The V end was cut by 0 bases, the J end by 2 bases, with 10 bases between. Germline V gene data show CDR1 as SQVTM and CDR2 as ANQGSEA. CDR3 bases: TGCAGCGTTGAAGAGGGGGGACCGAACTATGGCTACACCTTC. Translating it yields CSVEEGGPNYGYTF. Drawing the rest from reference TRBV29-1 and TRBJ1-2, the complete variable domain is SAVISQKPSRDICQRGTSLTIQCQVDSQVTMMFWYRQQPGQSLTLIATANQGSEATYESGFVIDKFPISRPNLTFSTLTVSNMSPEDSSIYLCSVEEGGPNYGYTFGSGTRLTVV.

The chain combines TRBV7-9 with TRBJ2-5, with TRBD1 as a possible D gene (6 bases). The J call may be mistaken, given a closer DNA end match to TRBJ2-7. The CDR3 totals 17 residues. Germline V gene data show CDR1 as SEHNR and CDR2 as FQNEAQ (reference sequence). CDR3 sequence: CASSLEYARGPSYEQYF. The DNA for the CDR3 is TGTGCCAGCAGCTTAGAGTACGCCAGGGGTCCTTCCTACGAGCAGTACTTC.

Here the CDR3 reads CSVEEYGYTF. The CDR3 nucleotides read TGCAGCGTTGAAGAGTATGGCTACACCTTC. The V and J genes are TRBV29-1 and TRBJ1-2; D uncertain. Trimming stripped 0 bases from V and 5 bases from J, with 1 base between. This CDR3 is built from 10 residues. Germline CDR1 SQVTM, CDR2 ANQGSEA.

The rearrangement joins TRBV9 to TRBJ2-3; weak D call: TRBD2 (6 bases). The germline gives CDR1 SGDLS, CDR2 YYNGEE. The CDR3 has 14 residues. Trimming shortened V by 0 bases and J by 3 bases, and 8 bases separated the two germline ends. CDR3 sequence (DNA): TGTGCCAGCAGCGTAGCGGGAGTGACAGATACGCAGTATTTT. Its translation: CASSVAGVTDTQYF.

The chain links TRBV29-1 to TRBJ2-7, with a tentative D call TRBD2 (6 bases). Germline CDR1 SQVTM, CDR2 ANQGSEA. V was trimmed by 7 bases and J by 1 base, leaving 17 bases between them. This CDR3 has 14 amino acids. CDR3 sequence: CSAGFGSGSYEQYF. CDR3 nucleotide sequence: TGCAGCGCAGGGTTCGGGAGCGGGTCCTACGAGCAGTACTTC.

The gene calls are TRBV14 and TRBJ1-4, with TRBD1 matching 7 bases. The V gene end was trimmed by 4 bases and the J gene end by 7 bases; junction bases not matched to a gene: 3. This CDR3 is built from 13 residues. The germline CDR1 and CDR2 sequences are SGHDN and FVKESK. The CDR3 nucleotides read TGTGCCAGCAGCCCTAACAGGGGTGAAAAACTGTTTTTT. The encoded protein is CASSPNRGEKLFF.

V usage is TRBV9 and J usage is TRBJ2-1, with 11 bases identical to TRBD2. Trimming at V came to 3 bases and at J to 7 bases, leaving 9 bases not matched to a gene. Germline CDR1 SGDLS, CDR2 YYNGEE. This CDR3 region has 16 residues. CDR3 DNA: TGTGCCAGCAGCGAGGGGATAGCGGGAGGGGGGAATGAGCAGTTCTTC. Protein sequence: CASSEGIAGGGNEQFF.